This TCR beta chain was documented in a study of identical twins. From germline, CDR1 is LNHNV and CDR2 YYDKDF (reference sequence). The CDR3 consists of 13 residues. V lost 0 bases, J lost 6 bases, and 5 bases lay in between. TCRdb used MiXCR to reprocess the 5' RACE reads, holding one entry per CDR3 protein. The sample has hundreds of thousands of distinct CDR3 sequences, about 20% seen once. About this clonotype itself: What it recognizes is unknown.

Study-level results: Possibly, invariant MAIT and iNKT cells partly confounded zero-insertion analyses. The study reached conclusions through statistical analysis that was cross-sectional, not following the same donors. Sequences that were beta out-of-frame showed weaker excess twin sharing. In monozygotic twins, models underestimated the sharing of out-of-frame TCR alpha.

This sample was shared with a second study, whose subject was T cells expressing NK-cell markers.

The J gene is TRBJ1-4, the V gene TRBV15, with D unresolved. This sequence was found in a woman younger than 35 in good health. The sequenced sample consisted of PBMCs. CDR3 sequence: CATSRDEYEKLFF. As DNA, the CDR3 is TGTGCCACCAGCAGAGATGAATATGAAAAACTGTTTTTT. The variable domain in full, with the rest retrieved from reference TRBV15 and TRBJ1-4, is DAMVIQNPRYQVTQFGKPVTLSCSQTLNHNVMYWYQQKSSQAPKLLFHYYDKDFNNEADTPDNFQSRRPNTSFCFLDIRSPGLGDTAMYLCATSRDEYEKLFFGSGTQLSVL.